This T cell receptor (beta chain) was retrieved from a study of cytomegalovirus exposure and HLA in healthy donors (TCRdb year 2017). Background for the entire study: An earlier analysis of roughly 500 of the donors reported 250 to 350 Gb of sequence data and 90 million to 120 million unique TCR beta sequences obtained from roughly 170 million T cells. Genome-wide SNP genotypes for about 60% of the roughly 700 donors were used in a later genetic analysis, which treated that subset as a discovery cohort. All discovery cohort repertoires had been generated using a single sequencing platform. About 280 gigabases of sequencing data and 75 million to 85 million unique TCR sequences made up an early release that covered approximately 650 HLA-typed donors. HLA typing included class I and class II loci at four-digit resolution. The study aimed to test whether cataloging public T cell receptors could reveal signatures of past pathogen exposure. Across around 400 genotyped donors of the cohort, an average of approximately 200,000 unique TCR beta nucleotide sequences per donor were sequenced, and roughly a sixth of those sequences were non-productive. Among the 398 genotyped donors, approximately 81% belonged to the genetic ancestry cluster associated with self-reported Caucasian donors. A later analysis re-analyzed previously published TCR beta repertoires from about 600 donors and added high-resolution HLA genotyping to study TCR occurrence patterns. A separate validation cohort of roughly 120 different subjects was used in addition to the roughly 700-subject first cohort. Donor age, sex, ethnicity and CMV serostatus were compiled alongside the repertoire data. To predict cytomegalovirus infection status, the study brought together high-throughput TCR immunosequencing, statistical association of individual TCRs with disease status, and machine learning. An earlier analysis of fewer than 700 of the donors applied high-throughput TCR beta sequencing to assess whether each TCR beta V gene segment acted as functional or pseudogenic. Roughly five DR-DQ haplotypes were handled as single units for association and clustering because linkage in the cohort was strong. The T cell repertoires of about 700 subjects were profiled by immunosequencing and related to cytomegalovirus serostatus. Typing coverage differed by locus: A, B, C, DRB1 and DQB1 were typed in roughly 620-640 donors, DQA1 in about 500, DPA1 in around 580, and DPB1 in approximately 450. In the later analysis, no new phenotypic data were used to find candidate immune exposures; instead, reliance was placed on TCR beta sequences and their occurrence across donors. Broader findings and caveats from the paper: Most TCR sequences were seen in very few donors, while some public TCRs were found in many individuals. The classifier was reported to diagnose cytomegalovirus status with high specificity and sensitivity in both the original cohort and the validation cohort. Several of the top co-occurrence clusters appeared to be linked to parvovirus B19, influenza, CMV and Epstein-Barr virus, according to a later analysis. A further reported finding was that TCR beta sequences accurately predicted the HLA-A and HLA-B alleles for most subjects in the first cohort. Immune exposure information for the cohort was limited to CMV serostatus. Compared with equally common non-associated chains, HLA-associated TCR beta chains in a later analysis were more clonally expanded and had lower generation probabilities. In vitro tests confirmed that a few of the cytomegalovirus-associated TCR beta chains recognize cytomegalovirus antigens. Sequencing depth was assumed to be roughly uniform across donors in the presence/absence analyses, though that assumption may not hold. The authors suggested that the approach could potentially be extended to other disease states and immunological phenotypes. A later analysis found that most CMV-associated TCR beta chains appeared HLA-restricted, with HLA associations seemingly driven largely by CMV exposure. The cohort was sequenced for TCR beta chains only, and without alpha or paired-chain data the features that could be detected were limited. Correlated functional status among segregating V segments might reflect linkage disequilibrium, but an unknown experimental factor could not be ruled out. HLA typing was unavailable for some donors at each locus, so association tests used only the typed subset. A later analysis associated 15,000 to 20,000 TCR beta sequences with specific HLA alleles at a false discovery rate of 0.05. The study listed 150 to 200 TCR beta chains as associated with cytomegalovirus. According to a later genetic analysis, donors in an Asian-associated ancestry cluster had fewer N-insertions in productive TCRs than the roughly 670-donor mean. Strong co-occurrence of HLA alleles, especially DR and DQ, made assigning TCR associations to individual alleles difficult. A cluster of highly shared sequence variants was judged likely to represent a technical artifact of the sequencing pipeline. Because counts were too low, about 15 rarely observed V segments, including chromosome 9 orphons, were left out of the earlier analysis of 500 to 750 of the donors. V-gene and J-gene trimming of TCR beta chains was associated with a missense DCLRE1C variant in a later genetic analysis, and the association was replicated in an independent cohort. In a later analysis, TCR association rates were found to vary across HLA loci, with the most associated TCRs seen for DRB1 alleles and the fewest for HLA-C alleles. An earlier analysis of roughly 570 of the donors showed that most TCR beta V segments appeared in productive rearrangements either about 90% or about 30% of the time, which broadly matched IMGT annotations. Because the 87-base-pair reads could not distinguish some IMGT-functional V segments, including TRBV6-2 and TRBV6-3, those segments were excluded.

A remark on this clone: Its antigen target is currently unknown. Nothing much larger sits one base from this clone, and base qualities are not available.

The cohort comprised 670 or so healthy bone marrow donors. At the time of sampling, all cohort members were nominally healthy, though unrecorded immune exposures were likely present. The donor was CMV seropositive and was included in the group of 250 to 350 seropositive cohort members. Each donor provided a peripheral blood sample, and peripheral blood mononuclear cells were used for TCR beta sequencing. The Qiagen DNeasy Blood Extraction Kit was used to extract genomic DNA from the blood cell samples. The CDR3 numbers 14 residues from cysteine through phenylalanine. Only CDR3 DNA is held: 42 bases, read in frame from base 1. The germline V gene specifies LGHNA as CDR1 and YNFKEQ as CDR2. Libraries were constructed by the immunoSEQ multiplex PCR assay. A mixture of 60 forward primers for TCR Vbeta segments and 13 reverse primers for TCR Jbeta segments was used in the multiplex PCR. The CDR3 region of rearranged TCR beta genes was amplified from genomic DNA with a multiplex PCR assay. On the Illumina HiSeq System, the amplified TCR beta libraries were sequenced as 87-base-pair reads. The original methods were these. A later analysis counted about 80 million unique TCR beta chains across the 640 or so repertoires, and 9 million to 14 million of these chains were shared by at least two donors. To remove PCR and sequencing errors, raw reads were error-corrected and collapsed into unique sequences using a nearest-neighbor algorithm that merged closely related sequences. Alignment of CDR3 sequences to IMGT reference sequences was used to assign V, D and J gene segments. For a sequence to be retained, a match of at least six nucleotides was required to both a V gene segment and a J gene segment. A rearrangement was called productive if the CDR3 had no stop codons and remained in frame with V and J, and every other rearrangement was called non-productive. CDR3 was defined by IMGT convention, running from the second conserved V-encoded cysteine to the conserved J-encoded phenylalanine. In an earlier analysis of more than 550 of the donors, sequences lacking an unambiguous match to a single V gene segment were excluded. In an earlier analysis of some 590 of the donors, a V segment was called functional when productive rearrangements were above 56.7%, and segregating when the standard deviation between donors exceeded 5%. A statistical classification framework was developed to diagnose cytomegalovirus status using the catalog of TCR beta chain sequences. In a later analysis, TCR nucleotide sequences were compared against IMGT/GENE-DB human TR gene sequences so that V and J genes could be assigned. In a later analysis, CDR3 sequences and most-parsimonious VDJ recombination scenarios were assigned using the TCRdist pipeline. In a later analysis, each TCR beta chain was defined by its CDR3 amino acid sequence together with its V-gene family, and reads lacking a unique V-gene family were excluded. To address suspected cross-contamination and a sequencing artifact, a later analysis removed approximately 590 highly shared, low-generation-probability nucleotide sequences. For each public chain, a later analysis derived a clonal expansion index from normalized ranks of inferred template counts within each repertoire. In a later analysis, generation probabilities were computed using a VDJ recombination model fitted to out-of-frame rearrangements, and the results were checked against IGoR. Hypergeometric tests were used in a later analysis to score TCR-TCR, TCR-HLA and TCR-CMV co-occurrence, with a repertoire-size bias correction applied to the TCR pairs. To estimate false discovery rates, a later analysis permuted the HLA or CMV assignments 20 times. In a later analysis, co-occurring TCRs were grouped with DBSCAN, and TCRdist sequence similarity was added when clustering was performed within HLA-allele-positive subsets. For co-occurrence clustering, repertoires with fewer than 30,000 or more than 120,000 public chains were excluded, along with five repertoires with anomalous nucleotide sharing. In its TCRdb copy, this immuneACCESS table keeps in-frame sequences only and misses some clones. Where compared with another copy, unresolved V genes explain less than half of these, and the others have no known cause. That table furnishes V, J and clone size, whereas the DNA furnished D and trimming. In this sample the table shows some 200,000 clones, 55% to 75% of which occur a single time. Of the sample, about 2.8% is held by the ten largest clones.

Here the chain combines TRBV4-2 and TRBJ2-5; 7 bases in between match TRBD1. The end of the DNA fits TRBJ2-7 better, so the J call may be wrong. This clonotype was obtained from a man between 35 and 55 years old in good health and CMV-seropositive. Input material: PBMCs. The DNA sequence follows: TGTGCCAGCAGCCCCCAAAACAGGGGCTACGAGCAGTACTTC. This codes for CASSPQNRGYEQYF.